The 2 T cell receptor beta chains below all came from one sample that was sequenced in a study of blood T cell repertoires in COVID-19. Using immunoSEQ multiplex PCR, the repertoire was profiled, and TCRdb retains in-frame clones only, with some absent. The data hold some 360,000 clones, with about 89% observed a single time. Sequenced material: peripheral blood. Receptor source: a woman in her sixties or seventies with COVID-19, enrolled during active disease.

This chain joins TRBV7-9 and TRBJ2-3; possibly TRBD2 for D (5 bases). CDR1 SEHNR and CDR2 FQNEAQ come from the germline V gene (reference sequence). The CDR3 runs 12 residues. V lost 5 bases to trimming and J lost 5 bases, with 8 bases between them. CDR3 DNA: TGTGCCAGCAGCCCCGGACTAGATACGCAGTATTTT. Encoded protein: CASSPGLDTQYF.

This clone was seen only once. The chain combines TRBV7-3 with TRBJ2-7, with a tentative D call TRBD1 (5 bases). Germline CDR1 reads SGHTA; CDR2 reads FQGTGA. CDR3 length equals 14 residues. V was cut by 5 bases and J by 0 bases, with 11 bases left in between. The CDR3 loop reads CASSLTGVSYEQYF. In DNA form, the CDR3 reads TGTGCCAGCAGCCTCACAGGTGTCTCCTACGAGCAGTACTTC.